This T cell receptor beta chain was sequenced for a study of EBV T-cell therapy then PD-1 blockade in nasopharyngeal carcinoma (dated by TCRdb to 2020 to 2023). The Qiagen DNeasy Kit was used to extract genomic DNA from the sorted cells. TCR beta chain deep sequencing was performed on the immunoSEQ platform. The study's processing was this. Repertoire data analysis was performed with the immunoSEQ Analyzer software. Sourced from immuneACCESS, this table was stored by TCRdb with only in-frame sequences that have V and J called. A share of the clones is absent; for the studies checked, an unresolved V gene accounts for under half, and the remainder has no known explanation. D and trimming were read from the DNA, whereas the V and J calls and clone size are those reported in that table. Counted in this sample were approximately 22,000 clones; about 81% of them appeared once. The ten top clones hold 30% to 35% of the sample.

The sample's time point label is to be understood as: 266 days after commencement of treatment, after nivolumab therapy. Interpreted using the paper, the treatment or condition label stands for: AdE1-LMPpoly-expanded autologous EBV-specific T-cell therapy followed by anti-PD-1 nivolumab. In the case of this clone: Its antigen is not yet known. Base quality data are lacking; no much larger clone is found one base away.

The germline V gene provides CDR1 SGHDT and CDR2 YYEEEE. The CDR3 starts with the cysteine, ends with the phenylalanine, and has 17 residues. Just the 51-base CDR3 DNA is kept, in frame starting at base 1. Cut back by 1 base and 3 bases, the V and J ends lie 17 bases apart. The TCR originated in a man aged 35 to 55 with nasopharyngeal carcinoma. The V and J genes are TRBV5-6 and TRBJ2-1; TRBD2 might be the D gene, on 5 matching bases. The sample in question was CD8+ T cells from blood, obtained at approximately day 260 from a patient whose treatment included autologous EBV-specific T cells and nivolumab. The bases are TGTGCCAGCAGCTTGTATCTTACGGACGACTACTACAATGAGCAGTTCTTC. Protein translation: CASSLYLTDDYYNEQFF.